The rows below give T cell receptor beta chains drawn from one sample of a study of shared clonotypes between healthy human individuals. Data came from immunoSEQ multiplex PCR; TCRdb stores just in-frame clones and leaves some out. The table lists about 590,000 clones, roughly 95% of them singletons. Input material: naive CD8+ T cells sorted from blood. The receptors were gathered from a woman aged 30 to 39 in good health. CDR3s leave out the opening cysteine and the closing phenylalanine or tryptophan. Fields, in order: J gene, clone size, V gene, CDR3 protein. Clone size, where shown, is once, few, many, or a class for clones that have expanded.

J gene: TRBJ2-2
clone size: once
V gene: TRBV30
CDR3 protein: AWHVGAGELF

J gene: TRBJ1-6
clone size: once
V gene: TRBV6-4
CDR3 protein: ASSDQIGGSSPLH

J gene: TRBJ1-2
clone size: NA
V gene: TRBV27
CDR3 protein: ASVLSAGVLDGYT

J gene: TRBJ2-3
clone size: NA
V gene: TRBV4-1
CDR3 protein: ASSLTGITDTQY

J gene: TRBJ1-5
clone size: NA
V gene: TRBV13
CDR3 protein: ASSLQGNQPQH

J gene: TRBJ2-7
clone size: NA
V gene: TRBV4-2
CDR3 protein: ASSQLAGDPYEQY

J gene: TRBJ2-7
clone size: NA
V gene: TRBV5-4
CDR3 protein: ASSPGLGPYEQY

J gene: TRBJ1-5
clone size: NA
V gene: TRBV7-9
CDR3 protein: ASSSDRVKYQPQH

J gene: TRBJ1-5
clone size: NA
V gene: TRBV6-1
CDR3 protein: ASRPLGEQPQH

J gene: TRBJ1-1
clone size: NA
V gene: TRBV15
CDR3 protein: ATVGGDTEAF

J gene: TRBJ2-7
clone size: NA
V gene: TRBV27
CDR3 protein: ASSLMAGDEPYEQY

J gene: TRBJ2-1
clone size: NA
V gene: TRBV7-8
CDR3 protein: ASSLPGAGYNEQF

J gene: TRBJ2-1
clone size: NA
V gene: TRBV15
CDR3 protein: ATRPGGSSGDEQF

J gene: TRBJ2-3
clone size: NA
V gene: TRBV10-1
CDR3 protein: ASSEWPLRGPDTQY

J gene: TRBJ1-4
clone size: NA
V gene: TRBV7-8
CDR3 protein: ASSFDSRRATNEKLF

J gene: TRBJ1-1
clone size: few
V gene: TRBV7-9
CDR3 protein: ASSLVVTMNTEAF

J gene: TRBJ1-3
clone size: NA
V gene: TRBV28
CDR3 protein: ASSLLSAGNTIY

J gene: TRBJ2-1
clone size: NA
V gene: TRBV6-5
CDR3 protein: ASSSPLAGYLMGQF

J gene: TRBJ2-3
clone size: NA
V gene: TRBV4-1
CDR3 protein: ASSHPLGREVVTDTQY

J gene: TRBJ2-1
clone size: NA
V gene: TRBV11-2
CDR3 protein: ASRPGGAGSYNEQF

J gene: TRBJ2-1
clone size: NA
V gene: TRBV5-4
CDR3 protein: ASSGPGLAGVSEYNEQF

J gene: TRBJ2-7
clone size: NA
V gene: TRBV7-9
CDR3 protein: ASSLAQGAVVEQY

J gene: TRBJ2-5
clone size: NA
V gene: TRBV4-1
CDR3 protein: ASSQGSGGGETQY

J gene: TRBJ2-7
clone size: NA
V gene: TRBV7-9
CDR3 protein: ASSRDSMDEQY

J gene: TRBJ1-1
clone size: NA
V gene: TRBV27
CDR3 protein: ASSLMGSTEAF

J gene: TRBJ2-7
clone size: NA
V gene: TRBV27
CDR3 protein: ASSTGFDSYEQY

J gene: NA
clone size: NA
V gene: TRBV7-9
CDR3 protein: ASSYAQGAKNEQY

J gene: TRBJ2-5
clone size: NA
V gene: TRBV19
CDR3 protein: ASSIGGGSQETQY

J gene: TRBJ1-1
clone size: NA
V gene: TRBV4-1
CDR3 protein: ASSQGGGSLNTEAF

J gene: TRBJ1-5
clone size: NA
V gene: TRBV4-1
CDR3 protein: ASSQVEYSNQPQH

J gene: TRBJ2-1
clone size: NA
V gene: TRBV7-7
CDR3 protein: ASSLGTATYNEQF

J gene: TRBJ2-1
clone size: NA
V gene: TRBV7-9
CDR3 protein: ASSLGASYNEQF

J gene: TRBJ2-3
clone size: NA
V gene: TRBV15
CDR3 protein: ATSTGTSGPTDTQY

J gene: TRBJ1-2
clone size: NA
V gene: TRBV2
CDR3 protein: ASRTGVYGYT

J gene: TRBJ2-1
clone size: NA
V gene: TRBV5-5
CDR3 protein: ASSLPTRGLDEQF

J gene: TRBJ2-7
clone size: NA
V gene: TRBV27
CDR3 protein: ASSLGLSYEQY

J gene: TRBJ2-2
clone size: once
V gene: TRBV4-1
CDR3 protein: ASSQGILTGGTGELF

J gene: TRBJ1-1
clone size: NA
V gene: TRBV10-2
CDR3 protein: ASEDRYLGSTEAF

J gene: TRBJ1-2
clone size: NA
V gene: TRBV19
CDR3 protein: ASRTGIGYT

J gene: TRBJ1-2
clone size: once
V gene: TRBV5-5
CDR3 protein: ASSFGVRDPSAGYT

J gene: TRBJ2-7
clone size: once
V gene: TRBV5-1
CDR3 protein: ASSSGPAYLIYEQY

J gene: TRBJ1-2
clone size: NA
V gene: TRBV19
CDR3 protein: ASSPRGVNYGYT

J gene: TRBJ1-5
clone size: NA
V gene: TRBV28
CDR3 protein: ASSPRGSNQPQH

J gene: TRBJ2-5
clone size: NA
V gene: TRBV5-6
CDR3 protein: ASSLVGHEGKTQY

J gene: TRBJ2-7
clone size: NA
V gene: TRBV27
CDR3 protein: ASSLSQETYEQY

J gene: TRBJ2-7
clone size: NA
V gene: TRBV19
CDR3 protein: ASSTGTGPFYEQY

J gene: TRBJ1-2
clone size: NA
V gene: TRBV27
CDR3 protein: ASSLFPGTGGGYT

J gene: TRBJ2-7
clone size: NA
V gene: TRBV2
CDR3 protein: ASRGDRGIHEQY

J gene: TRBJ1-1
clone size: NA
V gene: TRBV28
CDR3 protein: ASSLLGGTEAF

J gene: TRBJ2-7
clone size: NA
V gene: TRBV19
CDR3 protein: ASSIVPQREQY

J gene: TRBJ1-3
clone size: NA
V gene: TRBV27
CDR3 protein: ASSTRGFSGNTIY

J gene: TRBJ2-5
clone size: NA
V gene: TRBV29-1
CDR3 protein: SVEGGRIETQY

J gene: TRBJ2-7
clone size: few
V gene: TRBV7-9
CDR3 protein: ASGETSFEQY